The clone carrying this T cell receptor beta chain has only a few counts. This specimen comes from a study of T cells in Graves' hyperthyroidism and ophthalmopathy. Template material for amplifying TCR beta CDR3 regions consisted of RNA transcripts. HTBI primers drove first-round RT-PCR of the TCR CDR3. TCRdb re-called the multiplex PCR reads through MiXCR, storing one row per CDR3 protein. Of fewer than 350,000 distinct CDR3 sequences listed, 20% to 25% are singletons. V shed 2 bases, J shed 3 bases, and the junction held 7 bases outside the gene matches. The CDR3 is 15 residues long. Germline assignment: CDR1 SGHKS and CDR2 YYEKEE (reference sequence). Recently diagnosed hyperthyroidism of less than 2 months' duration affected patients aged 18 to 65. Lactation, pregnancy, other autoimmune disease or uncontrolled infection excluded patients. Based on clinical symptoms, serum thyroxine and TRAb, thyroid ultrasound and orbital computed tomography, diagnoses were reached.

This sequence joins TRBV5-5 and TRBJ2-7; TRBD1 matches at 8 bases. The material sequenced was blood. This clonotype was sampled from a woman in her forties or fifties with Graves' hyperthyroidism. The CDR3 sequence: CASSFRQGIRYEQYF. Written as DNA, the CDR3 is TGTGCCAGCAGCTTCAGACAGGGGATCCGCTACGAGCAGTACTTC.